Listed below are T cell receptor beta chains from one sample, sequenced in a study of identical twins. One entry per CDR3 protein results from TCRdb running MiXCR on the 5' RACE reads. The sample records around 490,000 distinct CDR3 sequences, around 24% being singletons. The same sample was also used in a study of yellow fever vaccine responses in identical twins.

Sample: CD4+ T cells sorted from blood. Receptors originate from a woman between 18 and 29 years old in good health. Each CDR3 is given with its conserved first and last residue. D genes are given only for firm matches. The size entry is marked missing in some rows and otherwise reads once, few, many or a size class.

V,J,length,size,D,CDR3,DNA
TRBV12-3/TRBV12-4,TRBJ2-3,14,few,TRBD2,CASSPRRGVDTQYF,TGTGCCAGCAGTCCCCGACGGGGGGTAGATACGCAGTATTTT
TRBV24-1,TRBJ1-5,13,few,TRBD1,CATSGQGIQPQHF,TGTGCCACCAGTGGACAGGGGATTCAGCCCCAGCATTTT
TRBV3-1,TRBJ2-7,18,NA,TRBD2,CASSQMWAGAGGAYEQYF,TGTGCCAGCAGCCAGATGTGGGCCGGAGCGGGAGGGGCCTACGAGCAGTACTTC
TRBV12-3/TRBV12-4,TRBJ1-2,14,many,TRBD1,CASRSDRGSYGYTF,TGTGCCAGCAGATCCGACAGGGGTTCCTATGGCTACACCTTC
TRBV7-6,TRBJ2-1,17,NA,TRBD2,CASNTGLAGVAYNEQFF,TGTGCCAGCAACACCGGACTAGCGGGAGTCGCCTACAATGAGCAGTTCTTC
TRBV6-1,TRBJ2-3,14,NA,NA,CASSDNHLTDTQYF,TGTGCCAGCAGTGACAATCACCTCACAGATACGCAGTATTTT
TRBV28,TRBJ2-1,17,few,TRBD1,CASTSVAGQDSYNEQFF,TGTGCCAGCACCTCCGTGGCGGGACAGGACTCCTACAATGAGCAGTTCTTC
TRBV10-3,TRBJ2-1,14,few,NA,CAIGGESSYNEQFF,TGTGCCATCGGAGGGGAAAGCTCCTACAATGAGCAGTTCTTC
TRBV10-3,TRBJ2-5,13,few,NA,CAISNREGETQYF,TGTGCCATCAGTAACAGGGAGGGAGAGACCCAGTACTTC
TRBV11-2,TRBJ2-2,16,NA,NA,CASSPHRTTNTGELFF,TGTGCCAGCTCTCCCCACAGGACAACGAACACCGGGGAGCTGTTTTTT
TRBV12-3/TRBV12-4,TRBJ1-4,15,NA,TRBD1,CASSVRGIGNEKLFF,TGTGCCAGCAGTGTCAGGGGGATCGGCAATGAAAAACTGTTTTTT
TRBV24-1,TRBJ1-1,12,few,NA,CATSDPNTEAFF,TGTGCCACCAGTGACCCCAACACTGAAGCTTTCTTT
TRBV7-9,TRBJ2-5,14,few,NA,CASSSTGTGETQYF,TGTGCCAGCAGCTCGACAGGGACTGGAGAGACCCAGTACTTC
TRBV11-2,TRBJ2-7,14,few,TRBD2,CASSYTSGRDEQYF,TGTGCCAGCAGCTACACTAGCGGGAGGGATGAGCAGTACTTC
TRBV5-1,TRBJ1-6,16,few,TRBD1,CASSGQGSASSSPLHF,TGCGCCAGCAGCGGACAGGGATCAGCGAGCTCATCACCCCTCCACTTT
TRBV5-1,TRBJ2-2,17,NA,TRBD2,CASSKGGLAGVNGELFF,TGCGCCAGCAGCAAAGGGGGGCTAGCGGGAGTCAACGGGGAGCTGTTTTTT
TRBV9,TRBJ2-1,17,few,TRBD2,CASSPGLAVDSYNEQFF,TGTGCCAGCAGCCCGGGACTAGCGGTTGATTCCTACAATGAGCAGTTCTTC
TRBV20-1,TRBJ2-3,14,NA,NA,CSASGPRDGDTQYF,TGCAGTGCTAGCGGACCCCGGGACGGGGATACGCAGTATTTT
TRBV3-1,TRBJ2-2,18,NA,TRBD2,CASSQDRPILAVTGELFF,TGTGCCAGCAGCCAAGATCGGCCCATACTAGCGGTCACCGGGGAGCTGTTTTTT
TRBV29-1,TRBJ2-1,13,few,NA,CSVDGRRYNEQFF,TGCAGCGTTGACGGCAGACGCTACAATGAGCAGTTCTTC
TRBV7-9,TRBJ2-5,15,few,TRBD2,CASSLASGRAETQYF,TGTGCCAGCAGCTTAGCTAGCGGGAGGGCTGAGACCCAGTACTTC
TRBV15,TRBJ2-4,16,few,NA,CATSRVGLKAKNIQYF,TGTGCCACCAGCAGAGTGGGGTTGAAGGCCAAAAACATTCAGTACTTC
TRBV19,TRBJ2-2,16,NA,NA,CASRSEGGLQAGELFF,TGTGCCAGTAGATCCGAGGGGGGACTCCAAGCCGGGGAGCTGTTTTTT
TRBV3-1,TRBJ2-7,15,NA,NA,CASSRGSGTNYEQYF,TGTGCCAGCAGTCGGGGGTCAGGGACCAACTACGAGCAGTACTTC
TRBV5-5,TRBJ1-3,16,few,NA,CASSRNQMISGNTIYF,TGTGCCAGCAGCCGAAACCAAATGATCTCTGGAAACACCATATATTTT
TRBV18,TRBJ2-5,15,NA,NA,CASSPREAAGETQYF,TGTGCCAGCTCACCACGGGAGGCGGCCGGGGAGACCCAGTACTTC